The 27 T cell receptor beta chains given below trace back to one sample, sequenced in a study of cytomegalovirus exposure and HLA in healthy donors. PCR involved 60 Vbeta and 13 Jbeta primers. Sequencing used immunoSEQ multiplex PCR; TCRdb keeps in-frame clones, though not all of them. The listing records approximately 100,000 clones. The sequenced material came from PBMCs. These receptors were obtained from a man aged 50 or older in good health and CMV-seronegative.

This sequence joins TRBV30 and TRBJ2-7, with 10 bases fitting TRBD2. From germline, CDR1 is GTSNPN and CDR2 SVGIG (reference sequence). The CDR3 runs 15 residues. V was clipped by 2 bases and J by 3 bases; unmatched bases: 7. CDR3 sequence (DNA): TGTGCCTGGAGTCAGCGGGCTAGCGGGGGCTACGAGCAGTACTTC. Its protein is CAWSQRASGGYEQYF.

The chain recombines TRBV7-2 with TRBJ1-2; 9 positions agree with TRBD1. The trim removed 4 bases at V and 4 bases at J, leaving 4 bases unmatched. In germline, CDR1 is SGHTA, CDR2 FQGNSA. The length of the CDR3 is 14 residues. CDR3 bases: TGTGCCAGCAGCTCGGGACAGGGAACCTATGGCTACACCTTC. It codes for CASSSGQGTYGYTF.

The rearrangement joins TRBV29-1 to TRBJ2-7; D is unclear. CDR3 size: 14 residues. The V and J ends lost 3 bases and 3 bases respectively, with 15 bases between them. Germline V lookup: CDR1 SQVTM, CDR2 ANQGSEA. CDR3 loop: CSVELASSIYEQYF. The CDR3, as DNA: TGCAGCGTTGAGCTGGCCTCCTCAATCTACGAGCAGTACTTC.

The chain uses TRBV19 and TRBJ2-1; 7 bases are a match to TRBD2. The CDR3 totals 14 residues. After removal of 6 bases from V and 9 bases from J, the junction contained 11 bases not matched to a gene. The germline V gene encodes CDR1 LNHDA and CDR2 SQIVND (reference sequence). The CDR3 bases are TGTGCCAGTAGGTCCGAGGGGAGGGTGACTGAGCAGTTCTTC. Protein product: CASRSEGRVTEQFF.

This sequence joins TRBV14 and TRBJ2-3, with no clear D. The CDR3 is 17 residues long. Germline V gives CDR1 SGHDN, CDR2 FVKESK. Deletions cut 3 bases from V and 1 base from J, with 17 bases between. The CDR3 is CASSHRKVTSGTDTQYF. The CDR3 DNA is TGTGCCAGCAGCCACAGAAAGGTGACATCCGGCACAGATACGCAGTATTTT.

J is TRBJ2-5 and V is TRBV5-1; 8 bases agree with TRBD1. Trimming at V came to 3 bases and at J to 4 bases, leaving 5 bases not matched to a gene. This CDR3 comprises 14 residues. Germline V gene lookup returns CDR1 SGHRS and CDR2 YFSETQ. The CDR3 region has the DNA TGCGCCAGCAGCTACGGACAGGGCCTAGAGACCCAGTACTTC. This gives the protein CASSYGQGLETQYF.

The chain uses TRBV6-6 and TRBJ2-7, with D perhaps TRBD1 (6 bases). The germline V gene has CDR1 MNHNY and CDR2 SVGAGI (reference sequence). Trimming took 6 bases from V and 3 from J, leaving 12 bases between them. The CDR3 spans 13 residues. The CDR3 DNA reads as TGTGCCAGCAGCGTGGACAGTGACTACGAGCAGTACTTC. Protein sequence: CASSVDSDYEQYF.

This chain's CDR3 is CSVRTSGYNEQFF. The CDR3 region has the DNA TGCAGCGTTAGGACTAGCGGCTACAATGAGCAGTTCTTC. The gene calls are TRBV29-1 and TRBJ2-1; 10 positions agree with TRBD2. The germline gives CDR1 SQVTM, CDR2 ANQGSEA. The CDR3 spans 13 residues. V shed 5 bases, J shed 3 bases, and the junction held 1 base outside the gene matches.

The J gene is TRBJ1-1, the V gene TRBV27; the D gene is possibly TRBD1 (5 bases). Germline values: CDR1 MNHEY, CDR2 SMNVEV (reference sequence). Between the trimmed V and J ends, which lost 4 bases and 4 bases, there was a span of 16 bases. This CDR3 region has 15 residues. The CDR3 is CASSSPSGRGTEAFF. The CDR3, as DNA: TGTGCCAGCAGTTCCCCGTCAGGGCGAGGCACTGAAGCTTTCTTT.

The rearrangement joins TRBV29-1 to TRBJ2-3, with TRBD2 identical over 10 bases. Germline V gene lookup returns CDR1 SQVTM and CDR2 ANQGSEA. The CDR3 length is 11 residues. The CDR3 sequence is CTGTSEDTQYF. CDR3 DNA: TGCACCGGGACTAGCGAAGATACGCAGTATTTT.

The CDR3 coding sequence is TGCAGCGTTGAAGGCACAGCCACTAGCACAGATACGCAGTATTTT. It yields the protein CSVEGTATSTDTQYF. The rearrangement uses TRBV29-1 and TRBJ2-3; D is unresolved. Trimming took off 1 base at V and 0 bases at J, with 11 bases between the two ends. The CDR3 has 15 amino acids. Germline values: CDR1 SQVTM, CDR2 ANQGSEA.

J is TRBJ2-2 and V is TRBV10-3; D is ambiguous. V was pared by 1 base and J by 9 bases, with 9 bases between. Germline V gene sequence: CDR1 ENHRY, CDR2 SYGVKD. CDR3 length: 13 residues. The CDR3 sequence is CAISEFPSRELFF. The CDR3 DNA follows: TGTGCCATCAGTGAGTTTCCCTCCCGGGAGCTGTTTTTT.

The chain carries TRBV25-1 and TRBJ2-1, with TRBD1 identical over 11 bases. The germline gives CDR1 MGHDK, CDR2 SYGVNS. J gave up 9 bases and V 3 bases, and 7 bases lay outside the gene matches. This CDR3 is 15 amino acids long. CDR3 in amino acids: CASSEGQGEVSEQFF. In DNA form, the CDR3 reads TGTGCCAGCAGTGAGGGACAGGGGGAAGTAAGTGAGCAGTTCTTC.

V gene TRBV4-2 combines with J gene TRBJ1-3; unclear D gene. This CDR3 contains 16 residues. Germline lookup yields CDR1 LGHNA and CDR2 YNFKEQ. Trimming stripped 0 bases from V and 0 bases from J, with 9 bases between. Written as DNA, the CDR3 is TGTGCCAGCAGCCAAGATCGAGGATCCTCTGGAAACACCATATATTTT. Residues: CASSQDRGSSGNTIYF.

This chain connects TRBV2 to TRBJ2-2; 8 bases fit TRBD1. CDR3 size: 15 residues. The germline V gene has CDR1 SNHLY and CDR2 FYNNEI. Unmatched junction bases numbered 3, after V lost 6 bases and J lost 0 bases. Written as DNA, the CDR3 is TGTGCCAGCAGACAGGACAGGGCGAACACCGGGGAGCTGTTTTTT. Encoded protein: CASRQDRANTGELFF.

The chain combines TRBV2 with TRBJ1-3; 7 positions agree with TRBD1. In germline, CDR1 is SNHLY, CDR2 FYNNEI. The CDR3 is 17 amino acids. J lost 3 bases, V lost 5 bases, and 13 bases had no gene match. This chain's CDR3 is CASSQIDGRGLGNTIYF. In DNA form, the CDR3 reads TGTGCCAGCAGTCAGATCGACGGTAGGGGGCTTGGAAACACCATATATTTT.

The V and J genes are TRBV29-1 and TRBJ1-2; the D is unclear. Germline V lookup: CDR1 SQVTM, CDR2 ANQGSEA. The CDR3 contains 13 residues. The V gene lost 3 bases and the J gene lost 0 bases, with 8 bases spanning the gap. This CDR3 reads CSVELTPNYGYTF. In DNA, the CDR3 is TGCAGCGTTGAGCTGACACCTAACTATGGCTACACCTTC.

The rearrangement links TRBV5-4 to TRBJ1-1; D unresolved. Germline V lookup: CDR1 SGHNT, CDR2 YYREEE (reference sequence). The length of the CDR3 is 13 residues. V dropped 0 bases and J dropped 6 bases, with 9 bases sitting between them. CDR3 sequence: CASSLDPQSEAFF. The DNA for the CDR3 is TGTGCCAGCAGCTTGGACCCACAATCTGAAGCTTTCTTT.

This chain connects TRBV19 to TRBJ1-1, with D maybe TRBD1 (5 bases). This CDR3 comprises 15 residues. The ends were cut back, 1 base at V and 0 bases at J, with 9 bases in the middle. Germline CDR1 and CDR2: LNHDA and SQIVND (reference sequence). CDR3 coding DNA: TGTGCCAGTAGTATAGCGGGGGACCTGAACACTGAAGCTTTCTTT. This sequence encodes CASSIAGDLNTEAFF.

The chain is built from TRBV6-5 and TRBJ1-2; D gene ambiguous. Germline lookup yields CDR1 MNHEY and CDR2 SVGAGI. This CDR3 is 15 amino acids long. Trimming took 5 bases from V and 3 from J, leaving 16 bases between them. CDR3: CASSPRAGTDYGYTF. The CDR3 DNA is TGTGCCAGCAGTCCGCGGGCGGGTACCGACTATGGCTACACCTTC.

The chain combines TRBV5-1 with TRBJ2-1; TRBD1 agrees at 7 bases. This CDR3 has 14 residues. With V trimmed by 5 bases and J by 6 bases, 8 bases remained unmatched. Germline V gene lookup returns CDR1 SGHRS and CDR2 YFSETQ. The CDR3 sequence: CASRPGTASNEQFF. In nucleotides, the CDR3 is TGCGCCAGCAGACCCGGGACAGCTTCCAATGAGCAGTTCTTC.

The chain recombines TRBV7-9 with TRBJ1-2; D unresolved. This CDR3 is built from 10 residues. Per the germline V gene, CDR1 is SEHNR and CDR2 is FQNEAQ (reference sequence). Trimming cost V 5 bases and J 9 bases, with 7 bases left between them. In DNA form, the CDR3 reads TGTGCCAGCAGCACACCCCGCTACACCTTC. This gives the protein CASSTPRYTF.

The V gene is TRBV6-6, the J gene TRBJ2-1, with D perhaps TRBD2 (6 bases). V gave up 5 bases and J gave up 3 bases, with 17 bases separating them. Germline V gives CDR1 MNHNY, CDR2 SVGAGI (reference sequence). The CDR3 contains 16 residues. The CDR3 DNA follows: TGTGCCAGCAGTCGAGGGACTCCGGTGAGCTACAATGAGCAGTTCTTC. Translation gives CASSRGTPVSYNEQFF.

This chain uses TRBV6-5 with TRBJ1-2; D call uncertain. The CDR3 is 13 residues long. The germline V gene has CDR1 MNHEY and CDR2 SVGAGI. The V gene lost 2 bases and the J gene lost 4 bases, with 8 bases spanning the gap. The CDR3 nucleotides read TGTGCCAGCAGTTACGGGCTTTCCTATGGCTACACCTTC. Protein product: CASSYGLSYGYTF.

V is TRBV2 and J is TRBJ1-5, with TRBD1 as a possible D gene (5 bases). CDR1 SNHLY and CDR2 FYNNEI come from the germline V gene. Trimming shortened V by 6 bases and J by 7 bases, and 13 bases separated the two germline ends. This CDR3 has 13 residues. CDR3: CASSKGLGQPQHF. CDR3 nucleotide sequence: TGTGCCAGCAGCAAGGGGTTAGGGCAGCCCCAGCATTTT. Based on the CDR3 plus reference TRBV2 and TRBJ1-5, the full variable domain is EPEVTQTPSHQVTQMGQEVILRCVPISNHLYFYWYRQILGQKVEFLVSFYNNEISEKSEIFDDQFSVERPDGSNFTLKIRSTKLEDSAMYFCASSKGLGQPQHFGDGTRLSIL.

The V gene is TRBV7-6, the J gene TRBJ2-3; D is unclear. Germline V CDR1 and CDR2: SGHVS, FNYEAQ. Trimming pared 1 base from V and 4 bases from J, leaving 9 bases between. CDR3 length: 14 amino acids. The CDR3 reads CASSLGVLSDTQYF. CDR3 nucleotide sequence: TGTGCCAGCAGCTTAGGTGTCTTATCAGATACGCAGTATTTT.

The V call is TRBV4-3, the J call TRBJ1-2, with 7 bases identical to TRBD1. CDR1 is LGHNA and CDR2 is YSLEER in the germline V gene. The ends lost 0 bases at V and 5 bases at J; junction bases unmatched: 9. The length of the CDR3 is 16 residues. The CDR3 loop reads CASSQEGGRGEYGYTF. As DNA, the CDR3 is TGCGCCAGCAGCCAAGAAGGGGGCAGGGGGGAATATGGCTACACCTTC.